The 13 T cell receptor beta chains given below trace back to one sample, sequenced in a study of T cells in Graves' hyperthyroidism and ophthalmopathy. The CDR3 regions of TCR beta were amplified from RNA transcripts. Initially, a first-round RT-PCR of the TCR CDR3 employed the HTBI primer set. One entry per CDR3 protein results from TCRdb running MiXCR on the multiplex PCR reads. The data show fewer than 750,000 distinct CDR3 sequences, roughly 14% seen once. Sequencing was performed on blood. The receptor set was obtained from a woman in her thirties or forties with Graves' ophthalmopathy.

The sample holds a few counts of this clonotype. V gene TRBV6-1 combines with J gene TRBJ2-7; D possibly uses TRBD1 or TRBD2 (5 bases each). CDR3 size: 14 residues. Germline V gene sequence: CDR1 MNHNS, CDR2 SASEGT. V was shortened by 8 bases and J by 4 bases, with 18 bases between the two germline ends. CDR3 DNA sequence: TGTGCCAGCGGAGCAGGGTATGAGGGGTACGAGCAGTACTTC. Amino acids: CASGAGYEGYEQYF.

At least ten counts were recorded for this clonotype. This rearrangement joins TRBV27 to TRBJ2-5; possibly TRBD1 or TRBD2 for D (6 bases each). V dropped 0 bases and J dropped 5 bases, with 13 bases sitting between them. The germline CDR1 and CDR2 sequences are MNHEY and SMNVEV (reference sequence). This CDR3 region has 15 residues. This CDR3 reads CASSLSLTGGETQYF. The CDR3 DNA is TGTGCCAGCAGTTTATCCTTGACAGGAGGGGAGACCCAGTACTTC.

This clonotype was counted between two and nine times. At one of its ends the junction is not consistent with the germline gene, which may arise from a read error. V and J are TRBV12-5 and TRBJ2-6; TRBD1 might be the D (6 bases). The CDR3 is 17 amino acids. Germline V gene lookup returns CDR1 LGHNT and CDR2 FRNRAP. The CDR3 reads CASALTYTGTGANVLPF. The DNA for the CDR3 is TGTGCTAGTGCCTTAACCTATACAGGGACCGGGGCCAACGTCCTGCCTTTC. The complete variable domain, with remaining parts taken from reference TRBV12-5 and TRBJ2-6, reads DARVTQTPRHKVTEMGQEVTMRCQPILGHNTVFWYRQTMMQGLELLAYFRNRAPLDDSGMPKDRFSAEMPDATLATLKIQPSEPRDSAVYFCASALTYTGTGANVLPFGAGSRLTVL.

This clonotype was seen at least ten times. The chain joins TRBV9 to TRBJ2-2; D is unresolved. The length of the CDR3 is 13 residues. In germline, CDR1 is SGDLS, CDR2 YYNGEE. V lost 4 bases and J lost 1, with 5 bases in between. As DNA, the CDR3 is TGTGCCAGCAGCCCCGAGAACACCGGGGAGCTGTTTTTT. It codes for CASSPENTGELFF. Together with reference TRBV9 and TRBJ2-2, the CDR3 gives the full variable domain: DSGVTQTPKHLITATGQRVTLRCSPRSGDLSVYWYQQSLDQGLQFLIQYYNGEERAKGNILERFSAQQFPDLHSELNLSSLELGDSALYFCASSPENTGELFFGEGSRLTVL.

Ten or more counts support this clonotype. The chain links TRBV30 to TRBJ2-7; TRBD2 matches 12 bases. The junction had 4 bases not matched to a gene; V was cut back by 3 bases and J by 1 base. CDR1 and CDR2 (germline): GTSNPN, SVGIG (reference sequence). The CDR3 covers 15 residues. CDR3 in amino acids: CAWSDGLAGSYEQYF. In nucleotides, the CDR3 is TGTGCCTGGAGCGACGGACTAGCGGGGTCCTACGAGCAGTACTTC.

The CDR3 is CASSPHGDRGYGYTF. The CDR3, as DNA: TGTGCCAGCAGTCCGCACGGGGACAGGGGGTATGGCTACACCTTC. The V call is TRBV27, the J call TRBJ1-2; 11 bases match TRBD1. V was pared by 5 bases and J by 5 bases, with 7 bases of the junction left unmatched. The germline CDR1 and CDR2 sequences are MNHEY and SMNVEV (reference sequence). The CDR3 totals 15 residues.

V gene TRBV28 combines with J gene TRBJ1-2; D unresolved. In germline, CDR1 is MDHEN, CDR2 SYDVKM. The V and J ends lost 4 bases and 7 bases respectively, with 10 bases between them. This CDR3 is built from 12 residues. CDR3 residues: CASSSSPVGYTF. DNA of the CDR3: TGTGCCAGCAGTTCATCCCCGGTTGGCTACACCTTC.

This clonotype was seen at least ten times. The chain recombines TRBV6-1 with TRBJ2-7; 9 bases map to TRBD2. The CDR3 spans 15 residues. V lost 6 bases to trimming and J lost 4 bases; unmatched junction nucleotides: 10. Germline V gene sequence: CDR1 MNHNS, CDR2 SASEGT. The CDR3 region is CASSAAGGPDYEQYF. CDR3 bases: TGTGCCAGCAGCGCTGCGGGAGGGCCTGATTACGAGCAGTACTTC.

V gene TRBV6-1 combines with J gene TRBJ1-2, with D unclear. The CDR3 has 16 residues. The germline V gene encodes CDR1 MNHNS and CDR2 SASEGT. Trimming shortened V by 6 bases and J by 0 bases, and 17 bases separated the two germline ends. In nucleotides, the CDR3 is TGTGCCAGCAGAGGGAGGGCAGAGACTACTAACTATGGCTACACCTTC. Protein: CASRGRAETTNYGYTF.

This clonotype was found many times. The chain joins TRBV12-3 or TRBV12-4 to TRBJ2-2, with a tentative D call TRBD1 (5 bases). V was clipped by 5 bases and J by 3 bases, with 16 bases between them. The CDR3 is made up of 16 amino acids. The CDR3 region has the DNA TGTGCCAGCAGTCTTAGGGGTACCGGGTACACCGGGGAGCTGTTTTTT. This encodes CASSLRGTGYTGELFF.

The table lists this clonotype with many counts. The rearrangement uses TRBV28 and TRBJ2-5; 8 bases fit TRBD1. The ends lost 4 bases at V and 7 bases at J; junction bases unmatched: 14. The CDR3 is made up of 16 amino acids. The V gene's germline CDR1 is MDHEN and CDR2 SYDVKM. CDR3 nucleotide sequence: TGTGCCAGCAGTTCATCCGGACAGGGCGGTGGAGGGACCCAGTACTTC. This encodes CASSSSGQGGGGTQYF. The full variable domain, completed using reference TRBV28 and TRBJ2-5, is DVKVTQSSRYLVKRTGEKVFLECVQDMDHENMFWYRQDPGLGLRLIYFSYDVKMKEKGDIPEGYSVSREKKERFSLILESASTNQTSMYLCASSSSGQGGGGTQYFGPGTRLLVL.

The rearrangement uses TRBV28 and TRBJ1-5; tentatively, D is TRBD1 (5 bases). Germline values: CDR1 MDHEN, CDR2 SYDVKM. V lost 6 bases, J lost 0 bases, and 12 bases lay in between. The CDR3 length is 15 residues. The CDR3 spells CASSRRGFSNQPQHF. In DNA form, the CDR3 reads TGTGCCAGCAGCCGACGGGGGTTTAGCAATCAGCCCCAGCATTTT.

This chain joins TRBV11-2 and TRBJ2-7, with 12 bases identical to TRBD2. CDR1 and CDR2 from the germline V gene are SGHAT and FQNNGV. V trimming: 5 bases; J trimming: 2 bases; junction bases outside the gene matches: 7. The CDR3 consists of 16 residues. The CDR3 DNA reads TGTGCCAGCAGCCAACTAGCGGGAGGCCCTACCTACGAGCAGTACTTC. This codes for CASSQLAGGPTYEQYF. Supplemented by reference TRBV11-2 and TRBJ2-7, the full variable domain reads EAGVAQSPRYKIIEKRQSVAFWCNPISGHATLYWYQQILGQGPKLLIQFQNNGVVDDSQLPKDRFSAERLKGVDSTLKIQPAKLEDSAVYLCASSQLAGGPTYEQYFGPGTRLTVT.